This T cell receptor (beta chain) was identified in a study of CD8 T cells in ankylosing spondylitis. Whole-study findings and limits: A number of the motif variants had already been described in reactive arthritis synovial fluid and blood. Apparently characteristic of ankylosing spondylitis blood was a TCR beta motif (about 8 highly homologous variants).

Libraries for TCR beta were made by quantitative 5'-RACE with molecular barcodes. Each CDR3 protein is one row after TCRdb ran MiXCR on the 5' RACE reads. Of roughly 490,000 distinct CDR3 sequences in the sample, approximately 5% are singletons; the top ten hold 3.5%. This clonotype was found many times. No antigen is known for it. The TCR originated in a male donor with ankylosing spondylitis. What was sequenced was blood, either unsorted or a sorted T cell fraction (not recorded which).

CDR3 nucleotide sequence: TGTGCCAGCAGTTCCGCCTTAGCCAAAAACATTCAGTACTTC. Residues: CASSSALAKNIQYF. The genes are TRBV6-5 and TRBJ2-4; D unresolved. Per the germline V gene, CDR1 is MNHEY and CDR2 is SVGAGI. Trimming pared 4 bases from V and 0 bases from J, leaving 7 bases between. This CDR3 contains 14 residues.